Included here is one TCR beta chain sequence, with context. V was clipped by 1 base and J by 1 base; unmatched bases: 3. This CDR3 region has 16 residues. CDR1 is SGHTA, CDR2 FQGNSA, per germline. The assay was immunoSEQ multiplex PCR, and TCRdb's table has in-frame clones only and misses some. The sample records tens of thousands of clones, roughly 80% being singletons. The sample originates from a study of blood T cell repertoires in COVID-19. Study context: Sources were T cells, B-cell-depleted T cells, or PBMCs; the material itself was cDNA or gDNA.

The V and J genes are TRBV7-2 and TRBJ1-2, with TRBD1 identical over 10 bases. The specimen was peripheral blood. The sequence came from a woman in her seventies with acute or convalescent COVID-19. The CDR3 DNA follows: TGTGCCAGCAGCTTAGGAGACAGGGGGCTTAACTATGGCTACACCTTC. Protein: CASSLGDRGLNYGYTF.